A single sample gave rise to the 2 T cell receptor beta chains below, sequenced in a study of shared clonotypes between healthy human individuals. Here immunoSEQ multiplex PCR was the method, and the copy in TCRdb shows in-frame clones only, minus some. The top ten hold roughly 0.9% of the sample, which has 950,000 to 1,200,000 clones, 70% to 85% seen once. The sequencing sample was made of memory CD4+ T cells from PBMCs. Described subset: CD45RA-negative fraction. The source is a man between 18 and 35 years old in good health. Some clones in this sample may be carry-over from other donors' samples.

The chain is built from TRBV15 and TRBJ1-5; perhaps TRBD1 as D (6 bases). Germline V gene lookup returns CDR1 LNHNV and CDR2 YYDKDF (reference sequence). CDR3 length: 17 amino acids. Trimming removed 7 bases from V and 0 bases from J, with 19 bases in between. CDR3 region: CATTRGTGPYSNQPQHF. The CDR3 coding sequence is TGTGCCACCACCAGGGGTACAGGGCCATATAGCAATCAGCCCCAGCATTTT. The complete variable domain, with remaining parts taken from reference TRBV15 and TRBJ1-5, reads DAMVIQNPRYQVTQFGKPVTLSCSQTLNHNVMYWYQQKSSQAPKLLFHYYDKDFNNEADTPDNFQSRRPNTSFCFLDIRSPGLGDTAMYLCATTRGTGPYSNQPQHFGDGTRLSIL.

V is TRBV28 and J is TRBJ2-5, with D possibly being TRBD2 (5 bases). Matching the DNA end better, TRBJ2-7 makes the J call doubtful. CDR1 is MDHEN, CDR2 SYDVKM, per germline. The CDR3 is made up of 14 amino acids. The CDR3 is CASSSGTLIYEQYF. The CDR3 nucleotides read TGTGCCAGCAGTTCGGGAACACTAATCTACGAGCAGTACTTC.